This TCR beta chain emerged from a study of early T cells in non-severe SARS-CoV-2 infection (dated by TCRdb to the early 2020s). With regard to the full study: Because TCR sequencing relied on bulk RNA taken from unsorted whole blood, pairing of alpha and beta chains was not possible.

From a lookup of the germline V gene, CDR1 and CDR2 are MNHEY and SVGAGI. CDR3 length: 15 amino acids, cysteine to phenylalanine. Only the CDR3 DNA is retained, 45 bases long and in frame from the first base. V sheds 0 bases and J sheds 1 base, leaving 10 bases between their ends. In its sample, this clonotype was seen many times. What antigen it recognizes has not been identified. Nothing much larger sits one base from this clone, and base qualities are not available. The study was a case-control design nested within a healthcare worker cohort in London, UK, with weekly nasopharyngeal swab PCR tests and blood sampling. Healthcare workers were recruited between 23 and 31 March 2020, during the week of the UK lockdown, and were followed weekly for up to about 15 weeks. The research as a whole found: VDJdb matching was skewed toward anti-spike CD8 responses, so virus-specific expansions were likely underestimated and private and CD4 specificities were missed.

The method was 5' RACE. Sequencing used a NextSeq 500. In the TCR library protocol, unique molecular identifiers were attached to individual cDNA molecules to correct for PCR bias and sequencing error. Both TCR alpha and beta chains were sequenced, and tight co-correlation was observed between alpha and beta sequence abundances in each sample. The paper's processing steps were these. Decombinator V4 was used to perform V gene, J gene and CDR3 annotation of TCR sequences. TCRs were defined as expanded if a significant change between any two time points was detected under a Poisson model with p below 0.0001. Abundances of TCRs were expressed as counts per million after normalisation to the total number of TCRs sequenced in each sample. TRAV1-2 paired with TRAJ12, TRAJ20 or TRAJ33 defined MAIT TCRs, while TRAV10 paired with TRAJ18 defined iNKT TCRs. A search of VDJdb, accessed on 1 November 2021, was run for TCRs annotated to CMV, EBV and SARS-CoV-2, with TCRs annotated for multiple antigens excluded. TCRdb reanalyzed the raw reads on its own, using fastp at Q25 for trimming and MiXCR for clone calling, and kept in-frame beta chains. Rows are unified per CDR3 protein, each entry keeping the most common DNA and genes. TCRdb assigned the V and J calls; the authors' analysis was not used. Counted in this sample were roughly 40,000 distinct CDR3 sequences; approximately 4% of them appeared once. The ten largest clones represent roughly 3% of the sample.

This clonotype was sampled from an adult who was a healthcare worker with PCR-confirmed SARS-CoV-2 infection or an uninfected control (not recorded which). The V and J segments used are TRBV6-5 and TRBJ2-7; the D gene is unclear. The sequencing input was whole blood. The sequence in DNA is TGTGCCAGCAGTTACTCGGGTAGGGCGTCCTACGAGCAGTACTTC. Its protein is CASSYSGRASYEQYF.